The 26 T cell receptor beta chains below were found in one sample sequenced in a study of T cells in Graves' hyperthyroidism and ophthalmopathy. TCR beta CDR3 regions were amplified from RNA. Initially, a first-round RT-PCR of the TCR CDR3 employed the HTBI primer set. In TCRdb, the multiplex PCR reads were re-called with MiXCR into one record per CDR3 protein. The sample includes about 610,000 distinct CDR3 sequences, over 12% of them seen just once. Sample: blood. These receptors all stem from a woman in her forties with Graves' ophthalmopathy.

This clonotype was counted a few times. The rearrangement uses TRBV12-3 or TRBV12-4 and TRBJ1-1; 7 bases are a match to TRBD1. Trimming at V came to 5 bases and at J to 7 bases, leaving 7 bases not matched to a gene. This CDR3 has 13 amino acids. CDR3 sequence: CASSTQGLFEAFF. The CDR3 bases are TGTGCCAGCAGTACACAGGGGCTGTTTGAAGCTTTCTTT.

This clonotype was detected ten times or more. The chain recombines TRBV24-1 with TRBJ1-2; D not certain. Germline CDR1 KGHDR, CDR2 SFDVKD. V was clipped by 2 bases and J by 6 bases, with 9 bases between them. CDR3 length: 13 amino acids. CDR3 coding DNA: TGTGCCACCAGTGATTCCATCGGGGATGGCTACACCTTC. Translated, it gives CATSDSIGDGYTF.

The chain has TRBV18 and TRBJ2-7, with D uncertain. The CDR3 is made up of 15 amino acids. V was trimmed by 5 bases and J by 1 base, leaving 15 bases between them. CDR1 and CDR2 (germline): KGHSH, LQKENI. The CDR3 sequence: CASSKVLLESYEQYF. The CDR3 nucleotides read TGTGCCAGCTCAAAAGTTTTGTTAGAATCCTACGAGCAGTACTTC.

Ten or more counts support this clonotype. The chain links TRBV28 to TRBJ2-5; D is possibly TRBD2 (5 bases). V lost 2 bases, J lost 7 bases, and 11 bases lay in between. This CDR3 has 13 residues. Germline V gives CDR1 MDHEN, CDR2 SYDVKM. CDR3 in amino acids: CASSLGLAATQYF. CDR3 nucleotide sequence: TGTGCCAGCAGTTTAGGTCTAGCCGCGACCCAGTACTTC.

This clonotype appeared a few times. The DNA is omitted, as the CDR3 cannot be located on it reliably, and the CDR3 follows TCRdb's listing. This chain connects TRBV6-2 or TRBV6-3 to TRBJ2-7; TRBD1 reflects the table's D call only, with no check against the DNA. The CDR3 length equals 13 residues, ends included. From germline, CDR1 is MNHEY and CDR2 SVGEGT. CDR3 sequence: CASPCTSSYEQYF.

This clonotype showed up many times. The chain couples TRBV20-1 to TRBJ2-7; TRBD1 matches at 9 bases. Germline V lookup: CDR1 DFQATT, CDR2 SNEGSKA (reference sequence). The trim removed 5 bases at V and 3 bases at J, leaving 5 bases unmatched. The CDR3 contains 13 residues. CDR3 loop: CSASGQGYYEQYF. Written as DNA, the CDR3 is TGCAGTGCTTCGGGACAGGGATACTACGAGCAGTACTTC.

This clonotype was found many times. The gene calls are TRBV29-1 and TRBJ2-5; the match to TRBD2 covers 7 bases. The CDR3 has 14 amino acids. CDR1 is SQVTM, CDR2 ANQGSEA, per germline. V lost 5 bases and J lost 3; bases outside the gene matches: 9. The chain's CDR3 is CSVWGGAREETQYF. The CDR3 DNA reads TGCAGCGTTTGGGGAGGGGCGAGGGAAGAGACCCAGTACTTC. Full variable domain (missing parts from reference TRBV29-1 and TRBJ2-5): SAVISQKPSRDICQRGTSLTIQCQVDSQVTMMFWYRQQPGQSLTLIATANQGSEATYESGFVIDKFPISRPNLTFSTLTVSNMSPEDSSIYLCSVWGGAREETQYFGPGTRLLVL.

This clonotype was picked up many times. The chain joins TRBV7-3 to TRBJ1-2, with 9 bases matching TRBD1. In germline, CDR1 is SGHTA, CDR2 FQGTGA. V lost 0 bases to trimming and J lost 7 bases; unmatched junction nucleotides: 9. CDR3 length: 16 residues. CDR3 loop: CASSLTTGTGRGGYTF. DNA of the CDR3: TGTGCCAGCAGCTTAACAACCGGGACAGGGAGAGGTGGCTACACCTTC.

In regard to this clonotype: Being one base from a much bigger clone, this may be a read error. The chain employs TRBV15 and TRBJ2-5; 9 nucleotides align to TRBD1. J was trimmed by 4 bases and V by 1 base; bases with no gene match: 4. The CDR3 totals 15 residues. Germline CDR1 LNHNV, CDR2 YYDKDF (reference sequence). The CDR3, as DNA: TGTGCCACCAGCAGAGGCCCGGACAGGGGAGAGACCCAGTACTTC. Translated, it gives CATSRGPDRGETQYF.

This clonotype was counted at least ten times. The J gene is TRBJ2-7, the V gene TRBV6-5; 11 bases are a match to TRBD2. The trim removed 5 bases at V and 2 bases at J, leaving 11 bases unmatched. The germline CDR1 and CDR2 sequences are MNHEY and SVGAGI. The length of the CDR3 is 17 residues. CDR3 sequence (DNA): TGTGCCAGCAGTCCGGGACTAGCGGTAACTACCCCCTACGAGCAGTACTTC. Its translation: CASSPGLAVTTPYEQYF.

This clonotype showed up just a few times. The V and J genes are TRBV11-2 and TRBJ2-7; 9 positions match TRBD1. Germline CDR1 is SGHAT and CDR2 is FQNNGV. V lost 0 bases, J lost 1 base, and 4 bases stayed unmatched. The CDR3 runs to 16 residues. CDR3 nucleotides: TGTGCCAGCAGCTTAGATGGGGGACAGGGATCCTACGAGCAGTACTTC. It translates to CASSLDGGQGSYEQYF. Looking up the rest from reference TRBV11-2 and TRBJ2-7 gives the full variable domain: EAGVAQSPRYKIIEKRQSVAFWCNPISGHATLYWYQQILGQGPKLLIQFQNNGVVDDSQLPKDRFSAERLKGVDSTLKIQPAKLEDSAVYLCASSLDGGQGSYEQYFGPGTRLTVT.

This clonotype was detected a few times. V is TRBV19 and J is TRBJ2-5, with D possibly TRBD2 on 6 matching bases. Trimming pared 4 bases from V and 4 bases from J, leaving 10 bases between. This CDR3 is 13 amino acids long. The germline V gene has CDR1 LNHDA and CDR2 SQIVND (reference sequence). Written as DNA, the CDR3 is TGTGCCAGTAGTACGAGCGGGTTAGAGACCCAGTACTTC. Translating gives CASSTSGLETQYF.

This clonotype was seen a few times. The chain is built from TRBV2 and TRBJ2-5, with D perhaps being TRBD1 or TRBD2 (5 bases each). CDR3 length equals 17 residues. Trimming stripped 5 bases from V and 3 bases from J, with 22 bases between. Germline loops: CDR1 SNHLY, CDR2 FYNNEI. The chain's CDR3 is CASSSPWDPQGEETQYF. In nucleotides, the CDR3 is TGTGCCAGCAGTTCCCCCTGGGACCCGCAAGGGGAAGAGACCCAGTACTTC.

This clonotype was counted at least ten times. The V and J genes are TRBV30 and TRBJ2-6; D is perhaps TRBD1 (6 bases). Trimming removed 3 bases from V and 3 bases from J, with 9 bases in between. Germline CDR1 and CDR2: GTSNPN and SVGIG (reference sequence). The CDR3 is 14 amino acids. The CDR3 DNA reads as TGTGCCTGGAGCACAGGGAATGGGGCCAACGTCCTGACTTTC. Translated: CAWSTGNGANVLTF.

This clonotype was detected only a few times. J is TRBJ2-5 and V is TRBV5-1; D is ambiguous. Per germline, CDR1 SGHRS and CDR2 YFSETQ. The germline V and J ends were trimmed by 0 bases and 4 bases, with 10 bases remaining between them. The CDR3 is 14 residues long. This CDR3 is CASSLGRWTETQYF. The CDR3 coding sequence is TGCGCCAGCAGCTTGGGCAGGTGGACAGAGACCCAGTACTTC.

This clonotype has a count of ten or more. V and J are TRBV18 and TRBJ1-1, with D uncertain. Per germline, CDR1 KGHSH and CDR2 LQKENI. Trimming took 3 bases from V and 5 from J, leaving 16 bases between them. This CDR3 comprises 15 residues. This CDR3 reads CASSPENVIRTEAFF. The CDR3 DNA reads TGTGCCAGCTCACCGGAGAACGTGATTCGAACTGAAGCTTTCTTT.

This clonotype was counted at least ten times. This sequence joins TRBV20-1 and TRBJ2-2; D unclear. Trimming shortened V by 3 bases and J by 0 bases, and 5 bases separated the two germline ends. This CDR3 has 13 residues. The V gene's germline CDR1 is DFQATT and CDR2 SNEGSKA (reference sequence). The CDR3: CSARATNTGELFF. The CDR3 DNA sequence: TGCAGTGCTAGGGCCACGAACACCGGGGAGCTGTTTTTT.

The chain links TRBV3-1 to TRBJ2-4; D possibly matches TRBD1 or TRBD2 (6 bases each). V was clipped by 4 bases and J by 8 bases, with 24 bases between them. The CDR3 has 17 residues. Looked up from germline, CDR1 is LGHDT and CDR2 is YNNKEL (reference sequence). The CDR3 DNA sequence: TGTGCCAGCAGCCGCACGCAAGGAGGGGGGACCGGGGACATTCAGTACTTC. Translation: CASSRTQGGGTGDIQYF. Drawing the rest from reference TRBV3-1 and TRBJ2-4, the complete variable domain is DTAVSQTPKYLVTQMGNDKSIKCEQNLGHDTMYWYKQDSKKFLKIMFSYNNKELIINETVPNRFSPKSPDKAHLNLHINSLELGDSAVYFCASSRTQGGGTGDIQYFGAGTRLSVL.

The rearrangement uses TRBV11-1 and TRBJ2-7; no firm D call. Per germline, CDR1 SGHAT and CDR2 FQDESV (reference sequence). Trimming shortened V by 0 bases and J by 2 bases, and 14 bases separated the two germline ends. The CDR3 consists of 16 residues. CDR3 region: CASSLAMAGGTYEQYF. The CDR3 DNA follows: TGTGCCAGCAGCTTAGCGATGGCAGGTGGGACCTACGAGCAGTACTTC.

The chain is built from TRBV4-1 and TRBJ1-5; a weak D match, TRBD1 (5 bases). Trimming removed 3 bases from V and 6 bases from J, with 15 bases in between. Germline V gene sequence: CDR1 MGHRA, CDR2 YSYEKL. The CDR3 consists of 15 residues. The CDR3 here is CASSQSRVGGQPQHF. Written as DNA, the CDR3 is TGCGCCAGCAGCCAGTCCAGGGTGGGGGGTCAGCCCCAGCATTTT.

This clonotype was counted at least ten times. This chain uses TRBV20-1 with TRBJ2-2; TRBD2 matches at 9 bases. Germline CDR1 and CDR2: DFQATT and SNEGSKA (reference sequence). This CDR3 contains 14 residues. J lost 6 bases, V lost 6 bases, and 8 bases had no gene match. The chain's CDR3 is CSALSGRNPGELFF. CDR3 coding DNA: TGCAGTGCCCTGAGCGGGAGGAATCCCGGGGAGCTGTTTTTT.

Regarding this clonotype: One junction end does not reproduce the germline sequence, and a read error may be involved. The chain carries TRBV12-3 or TRBV12-4 and TRBJ2-7; D gene uncertain. The CDR3 is made up of 16 amino acids. CDR3 loop: CASSPISWQAGYGQYF. The CDR3 DNA sequence: TGTGCCAGCAGTCCTATTTCATGGCAAGCCGGCTACGGGCAGTACTTC.

This clonotype showed up many times. The rearrangement uses TRBV9 and TRBJ1-1; no firm D call. Trimming pared 0 bases from V and 0 bases from J, leaving 9 bases between. The CDR3 sequence is 15 residues long. Looked up from germline, CDR1 is SGDLS and CDR2 is YYNGEE. As DNA, the CDR3 is TGTGCCAGCAGCGTAGGGGTCAACATGAACACTGAAGCTTTCTTT. Its translation: CASSVGVNMNTEAFF.

About this clonotype itself: This may stem from a read error, because a much larger clone lies one nucleotide away. This chain links TRBV6-2 or TRBV6-3 with TRBJ2-7; no firm D call. This CDR3 has 13 amino acids. Deletions cut 4 bases from V and 12 bases from J, with 19 bases between. The germline V gene encodes CDR1 MNHEY and CDR2 SVGEGT. In DNA, the CDR3 is TGTGCCAGCAGTTTAGACTGGGTCCGATGGGGGTACTTC. Translating gives CASSLDWVRWGYF.

This clonotype was seen repeatedly, ten times or more. This chain joins TRBV13 and TRBJ2-2; D unresolved. The CDR3 is 14 residues long. Trimming took 0 bases from V and 7 from J, leaving 9 bases between them. Looked up from germline, CDR1 is PRHDT and CDR2 is FYEKMQ (reference sequence). CDR3 amino acids: CASSLGSDGGELFF. DNA for the CDR3: TGTGCCAGCAGCTTAGGAAGCGACGGCGGGGAGCTGTTTTTT.

This chain joins TRBV4-1 and TRBJ2-7, with D perhaps given as TRBD1 or TRBD2 (5 bases each). V lost 1 base and J lost 0, with 13 bases in between. This CDR3 has 16 residues. Germline CDR1 MGHRA, CDR2 YSYEKL. The CDR3 is CASSQARAGSSYEQYF. The CDR3 DNA reads as TGCGCCAGCAGCCAAGCGAGGGCAGGGAGCTCCTACGAGCAGTACTTC.